A single sample gave rise to the 22 T cell receptor beta chains below, sequenced in a study of blood T cell repertoires in COVID-19 (dated by TCRdb to the early 2020s). Library preparation used the immunoSEQ multiplex PCR assay. Entries here come from immuneACCESS through TCRdb and include only in-frame sequences with V and J called. Some clones fail to appear in such tables; in the studies checked, an unresolved V gene covers under half of the shortfall, and the cause of the remainder is unknown. The sample table shows 100,000 to 150,000 clones, and about 89% are seen once. 4.3% of the sample lies in the top ten. The sequenced material came from peripheral blood. The source of these receptors is a man aged 55 to 70 with COVID-19, enrolled during active disease.

The chain recombines TRBV28 with TRBJ1-1; TRBD1 agrees at 7 bases. Looked up from germline, CDR1 is MDHEN and CDR2 is SYDVKM. V gave up 6 bases and J gave up 5 bases; unmatched junction bases: 9. The CDR3 extends over 14 amino acids. The CDR3 coding sequence is TGTGCCAGCAGGGTACAGGGGAGGTCAACTGAAGCTTTCTTT. The encoded protein is CASRVQGRSTEAFF.

The chain has TRBV5-1 and TRBJ2-5; perhaps TRBD2 as D (5 bases). Germline V CDR1 and CDR2: SGHRS, YFSETQ. The V end lost 0 bases, the J end lost 7 bases, and 19 bases lay between the germline ends. The CDR3 sequence is 16 residues long. The CDR3, as DNA: TGCGCCAGCAGCTTGGATTCCGGGGTGGGTCACGGGACCCAGTACTTC. Its translation is CASSLDSGVGHGTQYF.

This clone has a handful of counts. The chain uses TRBV7-2 and TRBJ1-2; a weak D match, TRBD1 (6 bases). Per germline, CDR1 SGHTA and CDR2 FQGNSA. This CDR3 is 15 amino acids long. Trimming took 5 bases from V and 5 from J, leaving 18 bases between them. The CDR3 DNA reads TGTGCCAGCAGCCGTGTGGCCCAGGGGTCATATGGCTACACCTTC. Its protein is CASSRVAQGSYGYTF.

In nucleotides, the CDR3 is TGTGCCAGCAGCTTAGTCCCGCGTGTTTCCAGGGGTAACTATGGCTACACCTTC. Its protein is CASSLVPRVSRGNYGYTF. The rearrangement links TRBV7-8 to TRBJ1-2; possibly TRBD1 for D (6 bases). Germline V gene sequence: CDR1 SGHVS, CDR2 FQNEAQ. The CDR3 extends over 18 amino acids. Trimming removed 1 base from V and 1 base from J, with 19 bases in between.

The chain links TRBV29-1 to TRBJ2-3, with 8 bases fitting TRBD2. The CDR3 has 16 amino acids. With V trimmed by 7 bases and J by 1 base, 13 bases remained unmatched. Germline CDR1 is SQVTM and CDR2 is ANQGSEA. CDR3 nucleotide sequence: TGCAGCGCAAAACAAAGGACTAGCTCTGGCACAGATACGCAGTATTTT. Encoded protein: CSAKQRTSSGTDTQYF.

The V gene is TRBV5-1, the J gene TRBJ1-5, with 7 bases identical to TRBD1. V dropped 0 bases and J dropped 3; count of bases not matched to a gene: 3. Germline CDR1 reads SGHRS; CDR2 reads YFSETQ. This CDR3 has 15 residues. The CDR3 bases are TGCGCCAGCAGCTTGGGACAGGGAATCAATCAGCCCCAGCATTTT. As protein: CASSLGQGINQPQHF.

V usage is TRBV29-1 and J usage is TRBJ2-1, with D possibly being TRBD1 (5 bases). Germline V gene sequence: CDR1 SQVTM, CDR2 ANQGSEA. V was clipped by 5 bases and J by 2 bases, with 16 bases between them. This CDR3 spans 15 amino acids. CDR3 DNA sequence: TGCAGCGTTCCCCCCATCAACAGGCCCTACAATGAGCAGTTCTTC. Translating it yields CSVPPINRPYNEQFF.

The rearrangement uses TRBV27 and TRBJ2-3; TRBD1 aligns across 7 bases. CDR3 size: 15 residues. V lost 5 bases and J lost 2; bases outside the gene matches: 7. From germline, CDR1 is MNHEY and CDR2 SMNVEV (reference sequence). The CDR3 region is CASSLQGTHTDTQYF. CDR3 sequence (DNA): TGTGCCAGCAGTCTACAGGGGACACACACAGATACGCAGTATTTT.

This chain joins TRBV11-3 and TRBJ2-3, with D perhaps matching TRBD2 (6 bases). Trimming shortened V by 1 base and J by 8 bases, and 10 bases separated the two germline ends. Per germline, CDR1 SGHNT and CDR2 YENEEA. CDR3 length: 13 residues. The CDR3: CASSLGGRSTQYF. The DNA of the CDR3 is TGTGCCAGCAGCTTAGGGGGGAGGAGTACGCAGTATTTT.

This sequence joins TRBV19 and TRBJ1-5, with no clear D. In germline, CDR1 is LNHDA, CDR2 SQIVND (reference sequence). This CDR3 has 14 residues. Trimming cost V 6 bases and J 2 bases, with 11 bases left between them. CDR3 nucleotides: TGTGCCAGTAGCACTGGCGGTGGCAATCAGCCCCAGCATTTT. Translated, it gives CASSTGGGNQPQHF.

The CDR3 loop is CASISGTGIWSYNEQFF. The CDR3 coding sequence is TGCGCCAGCATTTCCGGGACAGGGATTTGGTCCTACAATGAGCAGTTCTTC. The chain carries TRBV5-1 and TRBJ2-1; TRBD1 matches 9 bases. After removal of 6 bases from V and 1 base from J, the junction contained 11 bases not matched to a gene. CDR1 SGHRS and CDR2 YFSETQ come from the germline V gene. The CDR3 runs to 17 residues.

The J gene is TRBJ2-7, the V gene TRBV12-5; 8 bases match TRBD1. This CDR3 has 13 amino acids. V was pared by 5 bases and J by 3 bases, with 3 bases of the junction left unmatched. Germline V gene lookup returns CDR1 LGHNT and CDR2 FRNRAP. CDR3 in DNA: TGTGCTAGTGGTCCCGGACAGGGCTACGAGCAGTACTTC. Translating it yields CASGPGQGYEQYF.

CDR3 sequence reads: CATRLDRGQAYGYTF. The CDR3 nucleotides are TGTGCCACCCGATTGGACAGGGGTCAGGCCTATGGCTACACCTTC. The chain couples TRBV7-2 to TRBJ1-2; 9 nucleotides match TRBD1. This CDR3 is 15 amino acids long. Germline CDR1 SGHTA, CDR2 FQGNSA. V shed 10 bases, J shed 4 bases, and the junction held 13 bases outside the gene matches.

This chain joins TRBV6-6 and TRBJ1-4, with 7 bases fitting TRBD1. Trimming removed 2 bases from V and 8 bases from J; junction bases left unmatched: 5. The germline V gene encodes CDR1 MNHNY and CDR2 SVGAGI (reference sequence). There are 14 residues in the CDR3. The CDR3 loop reads CASSYQGGGEKLFF. The CDR3 nucleotides read TGTGCCAGCAGTTACCAGGGGGGAGGAGAAAAACTGTTTTTT.

The rearrangement links TRBV5-4 to TRBJ1-1; D is perhaps TRBD1 (5 bases). The V gene lost 3 bases and the J gene lost 6 bases, with 18 bases spanning the gap. In germline, CDR1 is SGHNT, CDR2 YYREEE (reference sequence). The CDR3 consists of 15 residues. CDR3 nucleotide sequence: TGTGCCAGCAGCTCCGACCCAGGCAGGGTAGCTGAAGCTTTCTTT. It is translated as CASSSDPGRVAEAFF. Full variable domain (outside the CDR3, taken from reference TRBV5-4 and TRBJ1-1): ETGVTQSPTHLIKTRGQQVTLRCSSQSGHNTVSWYQQALGQGPQFIFQYYREEENGRGNFPPRFSGLQFPNYSSELNVNALELDDSALYLCASSSDPGRVAEAFFGQGTRLTVV.

This chain links TRBV6-6 with TRBJ1-3; 8 nucleotides align to TRBD1. The CDR3 has 16 residues. The trim removed 2 bases at V and 2 bases at J, leaving 5 bases unmatched. The V gene's germline CDR1 is MNHNY and CDR2 SVGAGI (reference sequence). CDR3 DNA: TGTGCCAGCAGTTACCGACAGGGGATCGCTGGAAACACCATATATTTT. Amino acids: CASSYRQGIAGNTIYF.

The genes are TRBV3-1 (or the pseudogene TRBV3-2) and TRBJ1-4, with a possible D match to TRBD1 (5 bases). V lost 0 bases and J lost 10, with 15 bases in between. Germline CDR1 LGHDT, CDR2 YNNKEL (reference sequence). This CDR3 has 15 amino acids. CDR3: CASSQEGVGHPKLFF. The CDR3, as DNA: TGTGCCAGCAGCCAAGAAGGGGTCGGACACCCAAAACTGTTTTTT.

On this clone itself: Relative to the germline gene, one junction end is altered; a read error may explain this. CDR3 in amino acids: CASSLGASGGFNEQFF. As DNA, the CDR3 is TGTGCTAGCAGCTTAGGGGCTAGCGGGGGGTTCAATGAGCAGTTCTTC. The chain links TRBV7-7 to TRBJ2-1; 11 nucleotides agree with TRBD2. This CDR3 has 16 amino acids. The V gene's germline CDR1 is SSHAT and CDR2 FNYEAQ (reference sequence).

The gene calls are TRBV7-8 and TRBJ1-3; 7 positions agree with TRBD1. V shed 1 base and J 0 bases; nucleotides not matched to a gene: 0. The CDR3 has 15 residues. Germline V gives CDR1 SGHVS, CDR2 FQNEAQ. The CDR3 coding sequence is TGTGCCAGCAGCTTAGGGGACAGCTCTGGAAACACCATATATTTT. It translates to CASSLGDSSGNTIYF.

The CDR3 sequence is CASRVSPGAKGGEAFF. As DNA, the CDR3 is TGTGCCAGTAGGGTTTCGCCGGGAGCTAAAGGAGGTGAAGCTTTCTTT. The chain carries TRBV19 and TRBJ1-1; D remains ambiguous. V was cut by 6 bases and J by 7 bases, with 24 bases left in between. The CDR3 loop spans 16 amino acids. Per germline, CDR1 LNHDA and CDR2 SQIVND (reference sequence).

V gene TRBV30 combines with J gene TRBJ2-1; the D gene is possibly TRBD2 (6 bases). CDR1 GTSNPN and CDR2 SVGIG come from the germline V gene (reference sequence). The CDR3 is 14 amino acids. The V end was cut by 0 bases, the J end by 3 bases, with 9 bases between. CDR3 sequence: CAWSVGGLYNEQFF. The CDR3 coding sequence is TGTGCCTGGAGTGTGGGAGGCCTCTACAATGAGCAGTTCTTC.

The chain carries TRBV28 and TRBJ1-1; D remains unclear. The germline V gene encodes CDR1 MDHEN and CDR2 SYDVKM. CDR3 length: 13 amino acids. Trimming took off 8 bases at V and 1 base at J, with 11 bases between the two ends. This CDR3 reads CASSAPRNTEAFF. CDR3 DNA sequence: TGTGCCAGCTCAGCGCCGAGGAACACTGAAGCTTTCTTT.